This TCR beta chain was observed in a study of T-cell reconstitution after alpha-beta-depleted transplantation in children. Study conclusions and caveats: From newly produced T cells came most of the T-cell counts and diversity one year after transplant. Several hundred rapidly expanded clones from non-depleted graft cells reportedly supplied alpha-beta T cells about two months post-transplant.

In germline, CDR1 is SQVTM, CDR2 ANQGSEA. The CDR3 length is 15 residues. V shed 4 bases, J shed 5 bases, and the junction held 10 bases outside the gene matches. The library targeted TCRbeta and was prepared with unique molecular identifiers. TCRdb re-analysed the PCR reads in MiXCR, keeping a single row per CDR3 protein. The sample lists about 870,000 distinct CDR3 sequences, around 17% occurring once. Note on this clonotype: Antigen specificity is unknown.

The source material was PBMCs, mostly from graft donor cells, sampled 360 days after TCRalphabeta/CD19-depleted stem cell transplant. This receptor was identified in a male patient aged 10 to 17 who had a stem cell transplant for acute lymphoblastic leukemia, so the T cells may come from the graft donor. The chain is built from TRBV29-1 and TRBJ2-1, with 8 bases fitting TRBD2. CDR3 in DNA: TGCAGCGTTGCCCGGACTAGCTGGAGAGACAATGAGCAGTTCTTC. This encodes CSVARTSWRDNEQFF.